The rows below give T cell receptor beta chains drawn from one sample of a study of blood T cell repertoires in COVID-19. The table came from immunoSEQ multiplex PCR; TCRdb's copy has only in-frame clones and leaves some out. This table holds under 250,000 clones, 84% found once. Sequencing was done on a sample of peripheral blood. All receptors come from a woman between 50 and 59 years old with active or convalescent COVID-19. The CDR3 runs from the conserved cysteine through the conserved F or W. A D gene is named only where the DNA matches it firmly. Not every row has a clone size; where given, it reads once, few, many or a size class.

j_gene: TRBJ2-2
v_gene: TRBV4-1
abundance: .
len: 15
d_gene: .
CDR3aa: CASSLGQVNTGELFF
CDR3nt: TGCGCCAGCAGCCTTGGTCAGGTAAACACCGGGGAGCTGTTTTTT

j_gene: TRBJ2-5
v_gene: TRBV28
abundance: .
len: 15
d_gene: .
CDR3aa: CASSLSQGWRETQYF
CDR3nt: TGTGCCAGCAGTTTATCCCAGGGATGGAGAGAGACCCAGTACTTC

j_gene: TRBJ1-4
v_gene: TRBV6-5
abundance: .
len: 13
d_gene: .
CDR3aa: CATRQGSAEKLFF
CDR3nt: TGTGCCACCCGTCAGGGGAGCGCTGAAAAACTGTTTTTT

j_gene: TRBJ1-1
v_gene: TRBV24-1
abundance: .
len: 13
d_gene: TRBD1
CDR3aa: CATRGQGGTEAFF
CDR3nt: TGTGCCACCAGGGGACAGGGGGGAACTGAAGCTTTCTTT

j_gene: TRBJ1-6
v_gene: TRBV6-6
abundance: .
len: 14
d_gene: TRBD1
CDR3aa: CASRDRGWSSPLHF
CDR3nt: TGTGCCAGCCGGGACAGGGGTTGGAGTTCACCCCTCCACTTT

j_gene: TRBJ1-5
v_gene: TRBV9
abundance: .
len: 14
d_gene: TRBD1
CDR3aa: CASSKGQAQVPQHF
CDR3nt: TGTGCCAGCAGCAAGGGACAGGCCCAGGTGCCCCAGCATTTT

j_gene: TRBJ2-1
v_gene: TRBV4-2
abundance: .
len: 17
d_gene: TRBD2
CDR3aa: CASSRRLAGGNGNEQFF
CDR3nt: TGTGCCAGCAGTCGTCGACTAGCGGGGGGTAACGGGAATGAGCAGTTCTTC

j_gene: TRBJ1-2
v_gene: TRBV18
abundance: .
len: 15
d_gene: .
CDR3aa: CASSPIPGQLYGYTF
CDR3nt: TGTGCCAGCTCACCAATCCCAGGACAGCTCTATGGCTACACCTTC

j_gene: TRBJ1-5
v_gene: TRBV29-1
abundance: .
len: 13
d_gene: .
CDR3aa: CSVGTDGNQPQHF
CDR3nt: TGCAGCGTTGGGACAGATGGCAATCAGCCCCAGCATTTT

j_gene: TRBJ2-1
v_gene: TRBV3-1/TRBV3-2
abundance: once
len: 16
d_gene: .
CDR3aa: CASSTELGSSYNEQFF
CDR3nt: TGTGCCAGCAGCACCGAGCTGGGGAGCTCCTACAATGAGCAGTTCTTC

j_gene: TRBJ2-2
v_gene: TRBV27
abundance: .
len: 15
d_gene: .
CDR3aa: CASSQTTTNTGELFF
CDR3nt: TGTGCCAGCAGCCAAACTACTACGAACACCGGGGAGCTGTTTTTT

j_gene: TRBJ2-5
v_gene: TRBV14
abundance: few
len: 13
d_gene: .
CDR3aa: CASSQGRGETQYF
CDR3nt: TGTGCCAGCAGCCAGGGGCGGGGAGAGACCCAGTACTTC

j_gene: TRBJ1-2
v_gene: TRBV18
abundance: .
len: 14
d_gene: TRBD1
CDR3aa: CASSNTGGAYGYTF
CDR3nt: TGTGCCAGCTCAAATACAGGGGGCGCCTATGGCTACACCTTC

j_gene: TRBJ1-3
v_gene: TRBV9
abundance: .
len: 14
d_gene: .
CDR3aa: CASSSSSSGNTIYF
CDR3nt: TGTGCCAGCAGCTCGTCCAGCTCTGGAAACACCATATATTTT

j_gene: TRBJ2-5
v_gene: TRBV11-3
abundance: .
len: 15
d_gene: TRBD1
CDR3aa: CASSSSGGVQETQYF
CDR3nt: TGTGCCAGCAGCTCCTCAGGGGGCGTCCAAGAGACCCAGTACTTC

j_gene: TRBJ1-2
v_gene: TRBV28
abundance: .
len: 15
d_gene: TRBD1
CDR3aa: CASTPSAGGGYGYTF
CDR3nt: TGTGCCAGCACCCCTAGTGCAGGGGGCGGGTATGGCTACACCTTC

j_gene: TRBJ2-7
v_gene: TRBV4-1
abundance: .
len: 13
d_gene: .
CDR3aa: CASSPGLASEQYF
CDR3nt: TGCGCCAGCAGCCCCGGTCTAGCGTCCGAGCAGTACTTC

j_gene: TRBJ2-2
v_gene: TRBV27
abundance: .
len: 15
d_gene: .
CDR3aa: CASRWGGGNTGELFF
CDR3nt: TGTGCCAGCAGATGGGGCGGTGGTAACACCGGGGAGCTGTTTTTT

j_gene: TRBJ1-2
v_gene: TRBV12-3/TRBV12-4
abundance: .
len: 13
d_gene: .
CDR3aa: CASSFGANYGYTF
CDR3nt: TGTGCCAGCAGTTTTGGAGCTAACTATGGCTACACCTTC

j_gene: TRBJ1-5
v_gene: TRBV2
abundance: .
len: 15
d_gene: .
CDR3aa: CASSERLSSNQPQHF
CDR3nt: TGTGCCAGCAGTGAACGGTTGTCTAGCAATCAGCCCCAGCATTTT

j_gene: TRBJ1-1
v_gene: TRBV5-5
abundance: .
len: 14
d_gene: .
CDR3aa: CASSLIPGLTEAFF
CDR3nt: TGTGCCAGCAGCTTGATCCCAGGGCTCACTGAAGCTTTCTTT

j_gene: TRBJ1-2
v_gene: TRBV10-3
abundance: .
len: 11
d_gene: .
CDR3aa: CAIRGNYGYTF
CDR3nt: TGTGCCATCCGCGGTAACTATGGCTACACCTTC